Here is one TCR beta chain with its context. These data are taken from a study of CD8+ T cells in alopecia areata. Treatment: oral pan-JAK inhibitor, 5-10 mg twice daily. Germline V gives CDR1 ENHRY, CDR2 SYGVKD. Between the trimmed V and J ends, which lost 6 bases and 0 bases, there was a span of 15 bases. CDR3 length equals 15 residues. Once RNA had been extracted, it was reverse transcribed into cDNA to act as the sequencing template. Clones were sequenced by immunoSEQ multiplex PCR, and TCRdb holds only the in-frame ones, with some missing. The sample shows 93,000 or so clones, 86% of them seen only once.

Sequencing used CD8+ T cells sorted from blood, obtained around week 30, from a patient treated with tofacitinib. This receptor was obtained from a human donor with alopecia areata. The V gene is TRBV10-3, the J gene TRBJ2-7, with D possibly being TRBD2 (5 bases). The chain's CDR3 is CAISARTAVSYEQYF. The DNA of the CDR3 is TGTGCCATCAGCGCACGGACTGCCGTCTCCTACGAGCAGTACTTC.